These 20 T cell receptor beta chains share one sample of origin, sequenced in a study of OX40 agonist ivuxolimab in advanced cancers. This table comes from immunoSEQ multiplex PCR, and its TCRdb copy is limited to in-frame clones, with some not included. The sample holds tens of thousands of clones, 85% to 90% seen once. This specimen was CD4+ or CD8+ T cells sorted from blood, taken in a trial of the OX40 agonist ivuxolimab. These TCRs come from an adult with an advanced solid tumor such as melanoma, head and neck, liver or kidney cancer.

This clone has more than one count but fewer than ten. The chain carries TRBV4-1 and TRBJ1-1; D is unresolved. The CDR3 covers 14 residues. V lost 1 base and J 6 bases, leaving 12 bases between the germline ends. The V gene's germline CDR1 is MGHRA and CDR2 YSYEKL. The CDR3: CASSQAGGQPEAFF. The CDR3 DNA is TGCGCCAGCAGCCAAGCGGGCGGGCAACCTGAAGCTTTCTTT.

The CDR3 nucleotides read TGTGCCAGCAGTACCTGGACTAGCGGGAGTTGGCAGTTCTTC. Translation gives CASSTWTSGSWQFF. The chain uses TRBV28 and TRBJ2-1; 13 bases line up with TRBD2. J gave up 12 bases and V 5 bases, and 7 bases lay outside the gene matches. The CDR3 length is 14 residues. CDR1 is MDHEN, CDR2 SYDVKM, per germline.

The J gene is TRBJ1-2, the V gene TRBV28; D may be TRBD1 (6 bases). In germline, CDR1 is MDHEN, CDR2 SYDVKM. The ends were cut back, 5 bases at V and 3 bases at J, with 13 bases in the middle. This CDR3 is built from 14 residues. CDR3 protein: CASSPSDRYYGYTF. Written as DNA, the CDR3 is TGTGCCAGCAGTCCCTCAGACAGGTACTATGGCTACACCTTC.

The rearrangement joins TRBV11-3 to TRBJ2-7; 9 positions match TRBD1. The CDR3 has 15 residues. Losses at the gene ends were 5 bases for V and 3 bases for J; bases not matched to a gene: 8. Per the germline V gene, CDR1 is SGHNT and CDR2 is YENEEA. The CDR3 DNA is TGTGCCAGCAGCCCCAACAGGGGGCCAAACTACGAGCAGTACTTC. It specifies CASSPNRGPNYEQYF.

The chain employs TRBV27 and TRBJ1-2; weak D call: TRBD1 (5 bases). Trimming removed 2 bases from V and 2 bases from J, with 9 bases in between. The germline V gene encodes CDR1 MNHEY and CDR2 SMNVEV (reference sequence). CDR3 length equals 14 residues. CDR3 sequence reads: CASSLHGANYGYTF. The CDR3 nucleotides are TGTGCCAGCAGTTTACACGGGGCCAACTATGGCTACACCTTC.

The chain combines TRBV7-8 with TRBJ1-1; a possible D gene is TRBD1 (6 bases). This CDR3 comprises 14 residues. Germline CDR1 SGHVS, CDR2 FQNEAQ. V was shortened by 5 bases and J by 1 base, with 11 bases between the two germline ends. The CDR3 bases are TGTGCCAGCAGCACACAAGGGGGGAACACTGAAGCTTTCTTT. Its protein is CASSTQGGNTEAFF.

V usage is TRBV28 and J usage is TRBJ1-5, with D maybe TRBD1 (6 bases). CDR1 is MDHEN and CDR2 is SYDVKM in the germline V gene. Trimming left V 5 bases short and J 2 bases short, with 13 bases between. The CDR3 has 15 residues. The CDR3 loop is CASSPTTGRNQPQHF. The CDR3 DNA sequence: TGTGCCAGCAGTCCGACTACAGGGCGCAATCAGCCCCAGCATTTT.

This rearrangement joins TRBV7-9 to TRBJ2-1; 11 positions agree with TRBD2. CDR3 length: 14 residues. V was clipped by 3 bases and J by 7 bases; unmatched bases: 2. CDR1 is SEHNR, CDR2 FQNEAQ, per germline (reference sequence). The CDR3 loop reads CASSFRTSGNEQFF. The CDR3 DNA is TGTGCCAGCAGCTTTAGGACTAGCGGGAATGAGCAGTTCTTC.

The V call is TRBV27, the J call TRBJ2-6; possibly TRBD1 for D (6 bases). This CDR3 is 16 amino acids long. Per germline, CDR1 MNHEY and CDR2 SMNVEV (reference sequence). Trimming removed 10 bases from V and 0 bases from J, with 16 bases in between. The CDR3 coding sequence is TGTGCCACCAAAGGGGGTGGTACCTCTGGGGCCAACGTCCTGACTTTC. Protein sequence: CATKGGGTSGANVLTF.

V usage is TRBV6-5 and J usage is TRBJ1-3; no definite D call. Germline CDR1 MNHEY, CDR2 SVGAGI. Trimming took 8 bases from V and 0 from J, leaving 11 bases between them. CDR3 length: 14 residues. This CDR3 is CASVGGYSGNTIYF. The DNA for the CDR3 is TGTGCCAGCGTCGGAGGTTACTCTGGAAACACCATATATTTT.

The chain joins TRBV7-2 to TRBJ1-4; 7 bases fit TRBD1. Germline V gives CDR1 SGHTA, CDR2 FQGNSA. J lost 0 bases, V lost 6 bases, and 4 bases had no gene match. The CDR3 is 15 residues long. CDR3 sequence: CASRMQGATNEKLFF. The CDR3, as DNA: TGTGCCAGCAGGATGCAGGGGGCAACTAATGAAAAACTGTTTTTT.

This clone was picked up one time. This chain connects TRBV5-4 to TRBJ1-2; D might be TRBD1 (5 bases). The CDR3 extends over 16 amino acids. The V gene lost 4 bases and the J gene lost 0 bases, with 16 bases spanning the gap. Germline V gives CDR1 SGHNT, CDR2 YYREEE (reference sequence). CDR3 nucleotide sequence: TGTGCCAGCAGCACGGTAGGGGTTCGAGCTAACTATGGCTACACCTTC. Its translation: CASSTVGVRANYGYTF.

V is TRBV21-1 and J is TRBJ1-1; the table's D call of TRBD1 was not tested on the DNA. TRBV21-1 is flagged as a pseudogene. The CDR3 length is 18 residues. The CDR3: CASSEGTRDTEGGTEAFF. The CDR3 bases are TGTGCCAGCAGCGAAGGGACCCGGGACACCGAAGGGGGCACTGAAGCTTTCTTT.

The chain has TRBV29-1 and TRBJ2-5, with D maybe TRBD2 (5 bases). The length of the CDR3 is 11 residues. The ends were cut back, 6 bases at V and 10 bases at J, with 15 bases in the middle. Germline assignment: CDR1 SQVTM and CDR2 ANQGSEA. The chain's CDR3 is CSVAPGLDQYF. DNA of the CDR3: TGCAGCGTGGCCCCGGGGTTGGACCAGTACTTC.

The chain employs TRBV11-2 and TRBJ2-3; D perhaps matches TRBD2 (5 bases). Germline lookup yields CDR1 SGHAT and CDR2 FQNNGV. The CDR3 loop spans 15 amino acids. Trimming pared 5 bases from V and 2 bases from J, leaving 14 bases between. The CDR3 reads CASSHGKRNTDTQYF. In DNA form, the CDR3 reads TGTGCCAGCAGCCACGGAAAGCGGAACACAGATACGCAGTATTTT.

This CDR3 reads CASSKLWCRRRAFF. As DNA, the CDR3 is TGTGCCAGCAGCAAGTTATGGTGCAGGAGGAGAGCTTTCTTT. The chain has TRBV21-1 and TRBJ1-1. TRBV21-1 is a known pseudogene. The CDR3 is 14 amino acids.

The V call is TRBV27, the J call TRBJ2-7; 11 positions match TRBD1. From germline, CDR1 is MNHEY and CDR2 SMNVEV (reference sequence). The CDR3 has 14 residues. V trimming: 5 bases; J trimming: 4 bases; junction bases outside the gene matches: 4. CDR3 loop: CASSRTGGAYEQYV. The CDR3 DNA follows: TGTGCCAGCAGTAGGACAGGGGGCGCTTACGAGCAGTACGTC.

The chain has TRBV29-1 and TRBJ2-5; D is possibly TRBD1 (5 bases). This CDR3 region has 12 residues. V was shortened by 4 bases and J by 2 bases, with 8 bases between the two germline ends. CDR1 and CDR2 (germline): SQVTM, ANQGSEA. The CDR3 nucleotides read TGCAGCGTTGCGCCAGGGCAAGAGACCCAGTACTTC. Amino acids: CSVAPGQETQYF.

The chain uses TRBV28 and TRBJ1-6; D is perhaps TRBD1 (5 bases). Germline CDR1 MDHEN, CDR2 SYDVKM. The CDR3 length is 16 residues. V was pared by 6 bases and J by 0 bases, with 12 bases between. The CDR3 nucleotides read TGTGCCAGCAGCTTGGGGCGGAGCTCCTATAATTCACCCCTCCACTTT. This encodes CASSLGRSSYNSPLHF.

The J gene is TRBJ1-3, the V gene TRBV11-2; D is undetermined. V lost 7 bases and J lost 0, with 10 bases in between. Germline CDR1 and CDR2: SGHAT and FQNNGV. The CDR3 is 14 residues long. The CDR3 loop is CASKGWYSGNTIYF. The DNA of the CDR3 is TGTGCCAGCAAGGGCTGGTACTCTGGAAACACCATATATTTT.